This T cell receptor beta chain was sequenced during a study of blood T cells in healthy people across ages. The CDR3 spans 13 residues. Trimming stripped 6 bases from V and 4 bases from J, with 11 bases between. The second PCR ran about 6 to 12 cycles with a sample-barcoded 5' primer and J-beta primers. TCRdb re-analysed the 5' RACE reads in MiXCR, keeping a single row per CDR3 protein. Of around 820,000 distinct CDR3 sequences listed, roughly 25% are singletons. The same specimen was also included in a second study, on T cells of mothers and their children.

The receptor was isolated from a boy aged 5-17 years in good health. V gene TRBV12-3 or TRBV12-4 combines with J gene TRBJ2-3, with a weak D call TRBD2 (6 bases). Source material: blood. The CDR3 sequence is CASRPGGSDTQYF. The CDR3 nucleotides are TGTGCCAGCAGGCCCGGGGGATCAGATACGCAGTATTTT.